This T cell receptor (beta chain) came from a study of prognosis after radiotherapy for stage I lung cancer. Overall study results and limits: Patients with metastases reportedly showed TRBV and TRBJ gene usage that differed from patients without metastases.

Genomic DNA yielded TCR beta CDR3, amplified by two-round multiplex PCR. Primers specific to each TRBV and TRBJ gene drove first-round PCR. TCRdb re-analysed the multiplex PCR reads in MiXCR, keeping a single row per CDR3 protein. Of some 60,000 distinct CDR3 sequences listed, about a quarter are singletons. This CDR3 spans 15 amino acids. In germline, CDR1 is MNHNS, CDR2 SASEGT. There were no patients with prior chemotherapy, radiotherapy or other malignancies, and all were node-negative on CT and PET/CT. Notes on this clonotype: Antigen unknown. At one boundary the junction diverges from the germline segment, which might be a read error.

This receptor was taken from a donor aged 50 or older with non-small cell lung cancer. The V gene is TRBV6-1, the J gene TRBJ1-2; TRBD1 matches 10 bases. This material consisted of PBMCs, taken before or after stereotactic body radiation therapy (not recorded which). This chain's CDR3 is CANTRDRGLPYVYTF. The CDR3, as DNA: TGTGCCAACACCCGGGACAGGGGCCTACCCTATGTCTACACCTTC.